These 5 T cell receptor beta chains share one sample of origin, sequenced in a study of Tregs in tolerant kidney transplant recipients. Repertoires were generated with immunoSEQ multiplex PCR, while TCRdb's copy carries only in-frame clones and drops some. Of around 98,000 clones listed, 93% are singletons. Sequenced here: CD4+ T cells from blood, sampled before the transplant. All receptors derive from a human donor who received a combined kidney and bone marrow transplant.

This clone has a single count. CDR3 residues: CSVDETGTARDGYTF. CDR3 sequence (DNA): TGCAGCGTCGACGAGACCGGGACAGCGAGAGATGGCTACACCTTC. V is TRBV29-1 and J is TRBJ1-2; TRBD1 aligns across 7 bases. There are 15 residues in the CDR3. CDR1 and CDR2 from the germline V gene are SQVTM and ANQGSEA. With 6 bases clipped from V and 6 bases from J, the junction kept 16 bases outside the gene matches.

V gene TRBV28 combines with J gene TRBJ2-7, with 7 bases identical to TRBD1. Trimming at V came to 4 bases and at J to 6 bases, leaving 15 bases not matched to a gene. The CDR3 contains 16 residues. CDR1 is MDHEN, CDR2 SYDVKM, per germline. This CDR3 reads CASSSTRQGPLLEQYF. CDR3 DNA: TGTGCCAGCAGTTCCACAAGACAGGGCCCCCTTCTCGAGCAGTACTTC.

The V and J genes are TRBV10-3 and TRBJ1-1; no clear D gene. Germline CDR1 and CDR2: ENHRY and SYGVKD. V lost 0 bases and J lost 3, with 5 bases in between. This CDR3 is built from 13 residues. Here the CDR3 DNA reads TGTGCCATCAGTGAGTCGACACACACTGAAGCTTTCTTT. Translated: CAISESTHTEAFF.

The V call is TRBV7-2, the J call TRBJ2-3; 9 positions agree with TRBD2. This CDR3 has 15 amino acids. The J segment lost 5 bases and the V segment lost 3 bases, leaving 6 bases of the junction unmatched. Germline lookup yields CDR1 SGHTA and CDR2 FQGNSA. CDR3 amino acids: CASSFSGGGGDTQYF. CDR3 in DNA: TGTGCCAGCAGCTTTAGCGGGGGAGGGGGAGATACGCAGTATTTT.

The rearrangement joins TRBV9 to TRBJ2-7; 10 bases match TRBD2. The ends lost 0 bases at V and 3 bases at J; junction bases unmatched: 3. Germline CDR1 SGDLS, CDR2 YYNGEE. CDR3 length: 15 amino acids. The CDR3 reads CASSVGSGRGYEQYF. Written as DNA, the CDR3 is TGTGCCAGCAGCGTAGGAAGCGGGAGGGGCTACGAGCAGTACTTC.